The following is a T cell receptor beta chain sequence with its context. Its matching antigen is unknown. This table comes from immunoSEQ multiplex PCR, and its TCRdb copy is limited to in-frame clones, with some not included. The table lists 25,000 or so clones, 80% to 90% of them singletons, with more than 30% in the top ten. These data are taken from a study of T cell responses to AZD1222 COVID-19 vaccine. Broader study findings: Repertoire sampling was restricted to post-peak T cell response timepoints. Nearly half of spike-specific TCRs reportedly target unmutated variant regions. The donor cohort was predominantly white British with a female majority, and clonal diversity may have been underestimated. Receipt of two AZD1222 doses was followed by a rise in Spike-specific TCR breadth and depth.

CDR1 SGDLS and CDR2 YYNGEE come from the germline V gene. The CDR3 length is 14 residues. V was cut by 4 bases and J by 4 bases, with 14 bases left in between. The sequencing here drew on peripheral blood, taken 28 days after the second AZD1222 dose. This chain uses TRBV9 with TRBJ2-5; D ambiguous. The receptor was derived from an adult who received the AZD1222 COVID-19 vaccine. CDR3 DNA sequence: TGTGCCAGCAGCCTCCGGACCAACTCAGAGACCCAGTACTTC. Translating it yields CASSLRTNSETQYF.